This T cell receptor (beta chain) was profiled in a study of tumor-infiltrating lymphocytes in primary liver carcinoma. Unsorted whole blood yielded blood RNA, and germline DNA was extracted as well. This CDR3 is 15 amino acids long. V was shortened by 4 bases and J by 6 bases, with 19 bases between the two germline ends. The germline CDR1 and CDR2 sequences are PRHDT and FYEKMQ (reference sequence). A primer in the constant region served to generate TCR beta cDNA from approximately 500 ng of total RNA. It was through three nested multiplex PCR rounds of slightly modified ARM-PCR that TCR beta libraries arose. With TRBV1-TRBV30 forward primers and a C-beta reverse primer, the first two PCR rounds were run for approximately 9 cycles each. TCRdb reanalysed the multiplex PCR reads using MiXCR and keeps one entry per CDR3 protein. The sample carries 250,000 to 350,000 distinct CDR3 sequences, approximately 58% recorded once.

The rearrangement joins TRBV13 to TRBJ2-7, with D perhaps TRBD1 (6 bases). This clonotype originated in a woman aged 25 to 39 with primary liver carcinoma and hepatitis B virus infection. The sample was peripheral blood. The CDR3 reads CASSSGQSKVTEQYF. CDR3 nucleotides: TGTGCCAGCAGCTCTGGACAGTCAAAGGTCACCGAGCAGTACTTC.